These 10 T cell receptor beta chains share one sample of origin, sequenced in a study of cytomegalovirus exposure and HLA in healthy donors listed by TCRdb under 2017. The library was produced with the immunoSEQ multiplex PCR assay. A mixture of 60 forward primers for TCR Vbeta segments and 13 reverse primers for TCR Jbeta segments was used in the multiplex PCR. TCRdb holds this immuneACCESS table with in-frame rearrangements only. Some clones are missing; in checked studies, unresolved V genes explain under half, and the rest has no known cause. Across this sample there are about 110,000 clones, with around 80% seen only once. The top ten hold roughly 3.4% of the sample. Sequencing was carried out using PBMCs. The receptors derive from a man in his 60s in good health and CMV-seronegative.

The genes are TRBV30 and TRBJ1-2, with no clear D. This CDR3 is built from 14 residues. V was pared by 1 base and J by 2 bases, with 11 bases between. The germline gives CDR1 GTSNPN, CDR2 SVGIG (reference sequence). CDR3 amino acids: CAWSANSRNYGYTF. DNA of the CDR3: TGTGCCTGGAGTGCAAACAGCAGAAACTATGGCTACACCTTC.

The CDR3 is CASGASTDTQYF. In nucleotides, the CDR3 is TGTGCCAGCGGGGCTAGCACAGATACGCAGTATTTT. The chain links TRBV7-3 to TRBJ2-3; tentatively, D is TRBD1 (5 bases). The CDR3 extends over 12 amino acids. The germline V gene has CDR1 SGHTA and CDR2 FQGTGA. The germline V and J ends were trimmed by 8 bases and 0 bases, with 6 bases remaining between them.

J is TRBJ1-1 and V is TRBV18; 8 bases agree with TRBD1. The CDR3 extends over 13 amino acids. Germline values: CDR1 KGHSH, CDR2 LQKENI. The trim removed 5 bases at V and 4 bases at J, leaving 3 bases unmatched. CDR3 DNA sequence: TGTGCCAGCTCATCGGACAGGGCCACTGAAGCTTTCTTT. The encoded protein is CASSSDRATEAFF.

This clone has a single count. The DNA of the CDR3 is TGTGCCATCAGGGAGGGGGACAGCTCAAATAGCAATCAGCCCCAGCATTTT. Its protein product is CAIREGDSSNSNQPQHF. This sequence joins TRBV10-3 and TRBJ1-5, with TRBD1 identical over 7 bases. With V trimmed by 6 bases and J by 0 bases, 11 bases remained unmatched. The CDR3 runs 17 residues. Germline CDR1 and CDR2: ENHRY and SYGVKD.

DNA for the CDR3: TGTGCCAGCGCTCCTGGGGGCTTAAGCACAGATACGCAGTATTTT. Amino acid sequence: CASAPGGLSTDTQYF. The chain couples TRBV9 to TRBJ2-3; a weak D match, TRBD1 (6 bases). Trimming took off 7 bases at V and 0 bases at J, with 15 bases between the two ends. The germline V gene has CDR1 SGDLS and CDR2 YYNGEE. The CDR3 sequence is 15 residues long.

This chain's CDR3 is CAWSFPIPGLSQETQYF. Written as DNA, the CDR3 is TGTGCCTGGAGTTTCCCCATCCCGGGACTATCTCAAGAGACCCAGTACTTC. The chain uses TRBV30 and TRBJ2-5; 7 bases are shared with TRBD2. The V and J ends lost 2 bases and 2 bases, in that order; junction bases with no gene match: 14. The CDR3 covers 17 residues. CDR1 and CDR2 from the germline V gene are GTSNPN and SVGIG (reference sequence).

CDR3 in DNA: TGTGCCAGCAGCGTCCAGGGGGTTGGCAATCAGCCCCAGCATTTT. Protein product: CASSVQGVGNQPQHF. The gene calls are TRBV7-2 and TRBJ1-5; 7 bases are shared with TRBD1. The CDR3 extends over 15 amino acids. Looked up from germline, CDR1 is SGHTA and CDR2 is FQGNSA. V lost 5 bases to trimming and J lost 2 bases; unmatched junction nucleotides: 6.

The CDR3 spells CASSEAGGRQYV. The CDR3 nucleotides are TGCGCCAGCAGTGAAGCAGGGGGTCGGCAGTACGTC. J is TRBJ2-7 and V is TRBV10-2, with 7 bases fitting TRBD1. In germline, CDR1 is WSHSY, CDR2 SAAADI. The CDR3 sequence is 12 residues long. V dropped 3 bases and J dropped 9; count of bases not matched to a gene: 5.

The V call is TRBV5-1, the J call TRBJ2-2; D is perhaps TRBD2 (6 bases). Trimming took off 4 bases at V and 0 bases at J, with 13 bases between the two ends. Per germline, CDR1 SGHRS and CDR2 YFSETQ. CDR3 length: 16 amino acids. The CDR3 bases are TGCGCCAGCAGCCTGTGGGCGGGGACGAACACCGGGGAGCTGTTTTTT. It specifies CASSLWAGTNTGELFF.

The rearrangement uses TRBV7-6 and TRBJ1-5; 7 bases line up with TRBD1. The germline V gene has CDR1 SGHVS and CDR2 FNYEAQ. V shed 3 bases, J shed 2 bases, and the junction held 10 bases outside the gene matches. The CDR3 runs 17 residues. The CDR3 DNA is TGTGCCAGCAGCTTGACCCAGACAGGGCGGTGCAATCAGCCCCAGCATTTT. Amino acid sequence: CASSLTQTGRCNQPQHF.